A selection of T cell receptor beta chains follows, all from one sample in a study of Ad26.COV2.S vaccination and SARS-CoV-2 variants. Data came from immunoSEQ multiplex PCR; TCRdb stores just in-frame clones and leaves some out. The repertoire includes 380,000 or so clones, roughly 90% of them detected once, and around 6.4% sits in the top ten. The sequences come from peripheral blood, collected in a trial of Ad26.COV2.S vaccine versus placebo. The receptors were sampled from a person aged 18-65 years who received the Ad26.COV2.S COVID-19 vaccine or a placebo. Each CDR3 is given with its conserved first and last residue. The order of the fields is V gene, D gene, clone size, J gene, CDR3 DNA, CDR3 protein. A D gene is named only where the DNA matches it firmly. Part of the rows lack a size; the others show once, few, many or a class for expanded clones.

V gene: TRBV6-5
D gene: TRBD1
clone size: once
J gene: TRBJ1-2
CDR3 DNA: TGTGCCAGCCGACAGGGGGCTAGGGGCTACACCTTC
CDR3 protein: CASRQGARGYTF

V gene: TRBV28
D gene: .
clone size: .
J gene: TRBJ2-3
CDR3 DNA: TGTGCCAGCGAAGCTGTCGGGGATACGCAGTATTTT
CDR3 protein: CASEAVGDTQYF

V gene: TRBV3-1/TRBV3-2
D gene: .
clone size: once
J gene: TRBJ2-5
CDR3 DNA: TGTGCCAGCAGCCAAGGGACAGCCCAAGAGACCCAGTACTTC
CDR3 protein: CASSQGTAQETQYF

V gene: TRBV13
D gene: .
clone size: .
J gene: TRBJ2-2
CDR3 DNA: TGTGCCAGCAGCGAAACTAGCAGACACACCGGGGAGCTGTTTTTT
CDR3 protein: CASSETSRHTGELFF

V gene: TRBV7-3
D gene: TRBD2
clone size: .
J gene: TRBJ2-7
CDR3 DNA: TGTGCCAGCAGCTTAACGGCTAGCGGGAGTCGACCCTACGAGCAGTACTTC
CDR3 protein: CASSLTASGSRPYEQYF

V gene: TRBV19
D gene: .
clone size: few
J gene: TRBJ1-1
CDR3 DNA: TGTGCCAGTAAATGGGGGTCCACTGAAGCTTTCTTT
CDR3 protein: CASKWGSTEAFF

V gene: TRBV4-2
D gene: .
clone size: few
J gene: TRBJ2-7
CDR3 DNA: TGTGCCAGCAGCCAAGAAAACCGGGGCCTATCCTACGAGCAGTACTTC
CDR3 protein: CASSQENRGLSYEQYF

V gene: TRBV4-3
D gene: .
clone size: .
J gene: TRBJ1-3
CDR3 DNA: TGCGCCAGCAGCCAAAACGACAGGAGCTCTGGAAACACCATATATTTT
CDR3 protein: CASSQNDRSSGNTIYF

V gene: TRBV9
D gene: TRBD1
clone size: .
J gene: TRBJ1-2
CDR3 DNA: TGTGCCAGCAGCGTAGCAAACAGGGGGTATGGCTACACCTTC
CDR3 protein: CASSVANRGYGYTF

V gene: TRBV30
D gene: .
clone size: .
J gene: TRBJ1-2
CDR3 DNA: TGTGCCTGGAGGACGAACCTTTTTGGTGGCTACACCTTC
CDR3 protein: CAWRTNLFGGYTF

V gene: TRBV30
D gene: .
clone size: .
J gene: TRBJ1-5
CDR3 DNA: TGTGCCTGGAGTAGTAGGGAAAATCAGCCCCAGCATTTT
CDR3 protein: CAWSSRENQPQHF

V gene: TRBV30
D gene: TRBD1
clone size: many
J gene: TRBJ2-7
CDR3 DNA: TGTGCCTGGAGTGAAGGGACAGGGGGCCCCTACGAGCAGTACTTC
CDR3 protein: CAWSEGTGGPYEQYF

V gene: TRBV6-6
D gene: .
clone size: once
J gene: TRBJ2-4
CDR3 DNA: TGTGCCAGCAGTTACAGTACCTACGTGCCCAAAAACATTCAGTACTTC
CDR3 protein: CASSYSTYVPKNIQYF

V gene: TRBV5-4
D gene: .
clone size: .
J gene: TRBJ1-1
CDR3 DNA: TGTGCCAGCAGCGGGTTCGACACTGAAGCTTTCTTT
CDR3 protein: CASSGFDTEAFF

V gene: TRBV5-6
D gene: .
clone size: .
J gene: TRBJ1-5
CDR3 DNA: TGTGCCAGCAGCCAAGACAATCAGCCCCAGCATTTT
CDR3 protein: CASSQDNQPQHF

V gene: TRBV7-6
D gene: .
clone size: .
J gene: TRBJ2-1
CDR3 DNA: TGTGCCAGCAGCTTAGCGGATCTAGCCTCTGAGCAGTTCTTC
CDR3 protein: CASSLADLASEQFF

V gene: TRBV27
D gene: .
clone size: .
J gene: TRBJ2-7
CDR3 DNA: TGTGCCAGCAGTTTAGCGGGACGGGACGAGCAGTACTTC
CDR3 protein: CASSLAGRDEQYF

V gene: TRBV7-8
D gene: .
clone size: .
J gene: TRBJ1-5
CDR3 DNA: TGTGCCAGCAGCTTGTCCGTAGGGCCTGGAGATCAGCCCCAGCATTTT
CDR3 protein: CASSLSVGPGDQPQHF

V gene: TRBV28
D gene: TRBD1
clone size: once
J gene: TRBJ2-5
CDR3 DNA: TGTGCCAGCAGTTCCCCCTCCAGGGGGTGGGAGACCCAGTACTTC
CDR3 protein: CASSSPSRGWETQYF

V gene: TRBV18
D gene: .
clone size: .
J gene: TRBJ1-1
CDR3 DNA: TGTGCCAGCTCACCACAGGTGCCGGGGGACACTGAAGCTTTCTTT
CDR3 protein: CASSPQVPGDTEAFF

V gene: TRBV6-5
D gene: .
clone size: .
J gene: TRBJ2-3
CDR3 DNA: TGTGCCACCTACACAGATACGCAGTATTTT
CDR3 protein: CATYTDTQYF

V gene: TRBV7-8
D gene: TRBD2
clone size: few
J gene: TRBJ2-7
CDR3 DNA: TGTGCCAGCAGCCGGGGGGGCTCCTACGAGCAGTACTTC
CDR3 protein: CASSRGGSYEQYF

V gene: TRBV13
D gene: .
clone size: .
J gene: TRBJ1-6
CDR3 DNA: TGTGCCAGCAGCTTTTCCATCGGACAGTATAATTCACCCCTCCACTTT
CDR3 protein: CASSFSIGQYNSPLHF

V gene: TRBV5-4
D gene: .
clone size: .
J gene: TRBJ2-7
CDR3 DNA: TGTGCCAGCAGCTTGGGGGGGGTTTTCCAGGTCGAGCAGTACTTC
CDR3 protein: CASSLGGVFQVEQYF

V gene: TRBV11-2
D gene: .
clone size: .
J gene: TRBJ1-2
CDR3 DNA: TGTGCCAGCAGCTTAGATATCTCTGGGGGCTATGGCTACACCTTC
CDR3 protein: CASSLDISGGYGYTF

V gene: TRBV5-4
D gene: .
clone size: .
J gene: TRBJ2-1
CDR3 DNA: TGTGCCAGCAGCTTCGGGGCCGAGCAGTTCTTC
CDR3 protein: CASSFGAEQFF

V gene: TRBV12-3/TRBV12-4
D gene: .
clone size: .
J gene: TRBJ2-1
CDR3 DNA: TGTGCCAGCGGCAGGGGACGGGATGAGCAGTTCTTC
CDR3 protein: CASGRGRDEQFF

V gene: TRBV30
D gene: TRBD1
clone size: .
J gene: TRBJ1-5
CDR3 DNA: TGTGCCTGGAGTGTCGGAGGGGGCGGTGGTCAGCCCCAGCATTTT
CDR3 protein: CAWSVGGGGGQPQHF

V gene: TRBV19
D gene: .
clone size: .
J gene: TRBJ1-5
CDR3 DNA: TGTGCCAGTAGACCCCTACAGGGCCCAAGAAATCAGCCCCAGCATTTT
CDR3 protein: CASRPLQGPRNQPQHF

V gene: TRBV6-5
D gene: TRBD1
clone size: .
J gene: TRBJ1-3
CDR3 DNA: TGTGCCAGCAGCGACAGGGCCAACACCATATATTTT
CDR3 protein: CASSDRANTIYF

V gene: TRBV3-1/TRBV3-2
D gene: .
clone size: .
J gene: TRBJ1-2
CDR3 DNA: TGTGCCAGCAGCCTTAGGGGGGCGGAAGGCTACACCTTC
CDR3 protein: CASSLRGAEGYTF

V gene: TRBV6-2/TRBV6-3
D gene: TRBD1
clone size: .
J gene: TRBJ2-3
CDR3 DNA: TGTGCCAGCAGTTCGAGCCCCGACAGGGAAGATACGCAGTATTTT
CDR3 protein: CASSSSPDREDTQYF

V gene: TRBV30
D gene: .
clone size: .
J gene: TRBJ2-5
CDR3 DNA: TGTGCCTGGAGTGGACTAGTCCAAGAGACCCAGTACTTC
CDR3 protein: CAWSGLVQETQYF

V gene: TRBV6-4
D gene: .
clone size: .
J gene: TRBJ2-3
CDR3 DNA: TGTGCCAGCAGCCCTACACCTCCAGATACGCAGTATTTT
CDR3 protein: CASSPTPPDTQYF

V gene: TRBV19
D gene: TRBD1
clone size: .
J gene: TRBJ2-2
CDR3 DNA: TGTGCCAGTAGTGCAGGGGGCACCGGGGAGCTGTTTTTT
CDR3 protein: CASSAGGTGELFF

V gene: TRBV28
D gene: .
clone size: once
J gene: TRBJ2-4
CDR3 DNA: TGTGCCAGCAGTCCCTCGGGGGCTCGGTCCAAAAACATTCAGTACTTC
CDR3 protein: CASSPSGARSKNIQYF

V gene: TRBV12-5
D gene: TRBD1
clone size: .
J gene: TRBJ2-3
CDR3 DNA: TGTGCTAGTGGTTTGGCCGGGACAGGCAACTCTAGCACAGATACGCAGTATTTT
CDR3 protein: CASGLAGTGNSSTDTQYF

V gene: TRBV5-6
D gene: TRBD1
clone size: once
J gene: TRBJ2-5
CDR3 DNA: TGTGCCAGCAGCTGGGACAGACTAAGAGGGTCCCAGTACTTC
CDR3 protein: CASSWDRLRGSQYF

V gene: TRBV27
D gene: TRBD2
clone size: few
J gene: TRBJ2-5
CDR3 DNA: TGTGCCAGCAGTACCTCCGGGACTAGGGTGGAGACCCAGTACTTC
CDR3 protein: CASSTSGTRVETQYF

V gene: TRBV4-2
D gene: .
clone size: .
J gene: TRBJ1-1
CDR3 DNA: TGTGCCAGCAGCCAAGATAGCACTGAAGCTTTCTTT
CDR3 protein: CASSQDSTEAFF

V gene: TRBV11-2
D gene: .
clone size: .
J gene: TRBJ2-7
CDR3 DNA: TGTGCCAGCAGCTTAGGGACAGTCTCCTACGAGCAGTACTTC
CDR3 protein: CASSLGTVSYEQYF

V gene: TRBV9
D gene: TRBD2
clone size: .
J gene: TRBJ2-7
CDR3 DNA: TGTGCCAGCAGCGTAGGGCGTCGCCCGGGGTTTGTTAGACTAGCGGAACCCTACGAGCAGTACTTC
CDR3 protein: CASSVGRRPGFVRLAEPYEQYF

V gene: TRBV7-8
D gene: .
clone size: .
J gene: TRBJ2-7
CDR3 DNA: TGTGCCAGCAGCCGGACTATAGGACTCACACCCGGGACCTACGAGCAGTACTTC
CDR3 protein: CASSRTIGLTPGTYEQYF

V gene: TRBV27
D gene: .
clone size: .
J gene: TRBJ2-2
CDR3 DNA: TGTGCCAGCAGTTTTGGGACCGGGGAGCTGTTTTTT
CDR3 protein: CASSFGTGELFF

V gene: TRBV6-5
D gene: .
clone size: .
J gene: TRBJ2-5
CDR3 DNA: TGTGCCAGCAGTTACGGGGTACAAGAGACCCAGTACTTC
CDR3 protein: CASSYGVQETQYF

V gene: TRBV6-2/TRBV6-3
D gene: TRBD2
clone size: .
J gene: TRBJ2-3
CDR3 DNA: TGTGCCAGCAGTAGAACACCTCTAGCGGGCACAGATACGCAGTATTTT
CDR3 protein: CASSRTPLAGTDTQYF

V gene: TRBV7-3
D gene: TRBD1
clone size: .
J gene: TRBJ1-1
CDR3 DNA: TGTGCCAGCAGCTTCGCCGGGACAGGGATGACTGAAGCTTTCTTT
CDR3 protein: CASSFAGTGMTEAFF

V gene: TRBV15
D gene: TRBD1
clone size: .
J gene: TRBJ1-3
CDR3 DNA: TGTGCCACCAGCGGCGGGACAGCCTCTGGAAACACCATATATTTT
CDR3 protein: CATSGGTASGNTIYF

V gene: TRBV5-1
D gene: TRBD2
clone size: .
J gene: TRBJ2-1
CDR3 DNA: TGCGCCAGCAGAACCTCCGATAGCGGGGGGGCCGTTGAGCAGTTCTTC
CDR3 protein: CASRTSDSGGAVEQFF

V gene: TRBV30
D gene: .
clone size: .
J gene: TRBJ1-4
CDR3 DNA: TGTGCCTGGAGTGTACAACAAGATGCAACTAATGAAAAACTGTTTTTT
CDR3 protein: CAWSVQQDATNEKLFF

V gene: TRBV18
D gene: TRBD1
clone size: .
J gene: TRBJ1-1
CDR3 DNA: TGTGCCAGCTCACCGAAGACAGGGGATACTGAAGCTTTCTTT
CDR3 protein: CASSPKTGDTEAFF

V gene: TRBV15
D gene: .
clone size: .
J gene: TRBJ2-1
CDR3 DNA: TGTGCCACCCACCTGGGCCCGAGACCCCATGAGCAGTTCTTC
CDR3 protein: CATHLGPRPHEQFF

V gene: TRBV7-7
D gene: TRBD1
clone size: many
J gene: TRBJ2-2
CDR3 DNA: TGTGCTAGCAGCTCAGGCCGGGGACAGGGGTCCGGGGAGCTGTTTTTT
CDR3 protein: CASSSGRGQGSGELFF

V gene: TRBV18
D gene: .
clone size: .
J gene: TRBJ1-1
CDR3 DNA: TGTGCCAGCTCACCGAGGCGGGAGTACACTGAAGCTTTCTTT
CDR3 protein: CASSPRREYTEAFF